This T cell receptor (beta chain) is drawn from a study of TIL therapy for anti-PD-1-resistant metastatic lung cancer (dated by TCRdb to about 2021). Context from the whole study: Tumors were harvested before any PD-1/PD-L1 blockade; patients then received nivolumab, and those progressing received lymphodepletion, expanded TIL infusion and IL-2. A median age of around 56 years (range about 38-85) and a median tumor PD-L1 proportion score of 6% were recorded among enrolled patients. Most of the cohort had lung adenocarcinoma, several tumors were EGFR-mutant and two were ALK-rearranged, and half of the patients were current or former smokers. A median non-synonymous tumor mutation burden of approximately 1.5 mutations per megabase was determined across the cohort by whole-exome sequencing. T cell receptor beta sequencing of tumor and peripheral blood was used to follow clonotypes across the tumor, the expanded TIL product and serial blood samples.

Study-wide findings and limitations: The baseline peripheral repertoire was partially replaced by infused TIL clonotypes, which then decayed over months, and no apparent association between persistence and response was found. The study protocol defined all tumor marker inferences as exploratory. The cohort was highly selected, including more treatment-naive, never-smoker and oncogene-addicted patients than is typical, which limits generalizability.

TCR beta CDR3 regions were amplified from genomic DNA by bias-controlled multiplex PCR with the immunoSEQ v3 hsTCRB kit. The TCR libraries were sequenced on an Illumina NextSeq 500 to 2 million to 2.5 million read pairs for survey level or about 4.5-6 million read pairs for deep level. As for the original processing: V, D and J genes were assigned, non-productive sequences were removed, and clonality was reported by immunoSEQ Analyzer software. Repertoires were compared using productive Simpson clonality and Morisita overlap index of productive TRB rearrangements between infused TIL and blood. Absolute clonotype counts in blood were estimated as lymphocyte count times CD3+ fraction times the clone's productive frequency. TCRdb limited this immuneACCESS table to in-frame rearrangements with V and J called. A share of clones is missing; checked studies link under half to unresolved V genes, and the rest is unexplained. For V, J and clone size, that table is used; D and trimming come from the DNA. This sample is represented by 45,000 to 60,000 clones; 70% to 80% of them were singletons. The ten biggest clones cover under 5.5% of the sample.

The sample's time point, from its label and the paper: pre-treatment sample, taken before nivolumab and TIL therapy. Between October 2017 and early 2020, a dual-center phase I trial enrolled adults who had stage 4 NSCLC. Samples came from a single-arm, open-label phase I trial of tumor-infiltrating lymphocyte therapy with nivolumab in advanced non-small cell lung cancer. Blood mononuclear cells from EDTA tubes were separated on a Ficoll gradient and snap-frozen as pellets, and DNA was extracted from the cells using a Qiagen mini-prep kit. V ends up 6 bases short and J 1 base short, with an unmatched junction base count of 1. From cysteine to phenylalanine, the CDR3 is 12 amino acids long. The read is trimmed to its CDR3 DNA, 36 bases read in frame from base 1. CDR1 and CDR2, looked up from the germline V gene (reference sequence), are GTSNPN and SVGIG. This clone has just one count. The specificity of this receptor is unknown. Base qualities are not at hand, and no much larger clone is one base apart.

The chain was built from TRBV30 and TRBJ1-1; TRBD1 matches 8 bases in the middle. This receptor was obtained from a woman between 30 and 79 years old with non-small cell lung cancer. Here the sequenced sample was blood, taken at baseline. The DNA reads TGTGCCTGCGACAGGGGGAACACTGAAGCTTTCTTT. This is translated as CACDRGNTEAFF.